These 17 T cell receptor beta chains were sequenced from one sample in a study of blood T cell repertoires in COVID-19. Sequencing used immunoSEQ multiplex PCR; TCRdb keeps in-frame clones, though not all of them. The sample has 20,000 to 30,000 clones, over 85% seen once. The sequenced sample consisted of peripheral blood. The receptors derive from a human donor in a cohort sampled during active COVID-19.

The genes are TRBV28 and TRBJ2-1; 11 bases line up with TRBD2. This CDR3 is built from 15 residues. Germline CDR1 and CDR2: MDHEN and SYDVKM. J gave up 7 bases and V 2 bases, and 4 bases lay outside the gene matches. CDR3 bases: TGTGCCAGCAGTTTAACTAGCGGGGGTAGGAATGAGCAGTTCTTC. Translated, it gives CASSLTSGGRNEQFF.

The rearrangement joins TRBV11-2 to TRBJ1-1; D gene uncertain. Looked up from germline, CDR1 is SGHAT and CDR2 is FQNNGV. Trimming left V 1 base short and J 1 base short, with 4 bases between. This CDR3 comprises 13 residues. The CDR3 DNA sequence: TGTGCCAGCAGCTTAGGGGCGAACACTGAAGCTTTCTTT. Amino acids: CASSLGANTEAFF. Drawing the rest from reference TRBV11-2 and TRBJ1-1, the complete variable domain is EAGVAQSPRYKIIEKRQSVAFWCNPISGHATLYWYQQILGQGPKLLIQFQNNGVVDDSQLPKDRFSAERLKGVDSTLKIQPAKLEDSAVYLCASSLGANTEAFFGQGTRLTVV.

This clone was seen only once. The chain is built from TRBV4-1 and TRBJ2-5, with D unresolved. CDR1 is MGHRA and CDR2 is YSYEKL in the germline V gene. There are 13 residues in the CDR3. V lost 6 bases, J lost 2 bases, and 10 bases lay in between. Written as DNA, the CDR3 is TGCGCCAGCAGTCTTGGTACTCAAGAGACCCAGTACTTC. It is translated as CASSLGTQETQYF.

This clone was seen only a few times. This rearrangement joins TRBV14 to TRBJ2-3; 12 bases are shared with TRBD2. The germline V gene encodes CDR1 SGHDN and CDR2 FVKESK. With 4 bases clipped from V and 6 bases from J, the junction kept 5 bases outside the gene matches. The CDR3 is 15 amino acids. The CDR3 protein is CASSPSGGGRDTQYF. The CDR3 nucleotides are TGTGCCAGCAGCCCTAGCGGGGGGGGCCGGGATACGCAGTATTTT. The variable domain in full, with the rest retrieved from reference TRBV14 and TRBJ2-3, is EAGVTQFPSHSVIEKGQTVTLRCDPISGHDNLYWYRRVMGKEIKFLLHFVKESKQDESGMPNNRFLAERTGGTYSTLKVQPAELEDSGVYFCASSPSGGGRDTQYFGPGTRLTVL.

The chain carries TRBV12-5 and TRBJ2-3; 10 bases line up with TRBD1. Germline V lookup: CDR1 LGHNT, CDR2 FRNRAP. The CDR3 runs 15 residues. The CDR3 reads CVTSPGQGIADTQYF. For the CDR3, the DNA is TGTGTTACTAGCCCGGGACAGGGGATCGCAGATACGCAGTATTTT.

The chain recombines TRBV23-1 with TRBJ2-7, with D unclear. TRBV23-1 is an ORF, with its function uncertain. The ends were cut back, 0 bases at V and 11 bases at J, with 14 bases in the middle. The CDR3 is 13 amino acids. The CDR3 is CASSQSGPIPEYF. In DNA form, the CDR3 reads TGCGCCAGCAGTCAATCGGGCCCGATCCCTGAGTACTTC.

The chain carries TRBV7-8 and TRBJ2-2; D perhaps matches TRBD1 (6 bases). The CDR3 length is 18 residues. Per the germline V gene, CDR1 is SGHVS and CDR2 is FQNEAQ. Trimming removed 5 bases at V and 0 bases at J, with 19 bases between. CDR3 sequence reads: CASSLGSRQASNTGELFF. For the CDR3, the DNA is TGTGCCAGCAGCCTAGGTTCCCGACAGGCGTCGAACACCGGGGAGCTGTTTTTT.

This chain uses TRBV28 with TRBJ2-7, with D unresolved. V lost 2 bases to trimming and J lost 3 bases, with 8 bases between them. The CDR3 consists of 13 residues. Germline CDR1 and CDR2: MDHEN and SYDVKM. DNA for the CDR3: TGTGCCAGCAGTTTAGACATGAACTACGAGCAGTACTTC. This encodes CASSLDMNYEQYF.

This chain joins TRBV4-1 and TRBJ1-1; tentatively, D is TRBD1 (6 bases). V dropped 0 bases and J dropped 2 bases, with 13 bases sitting between them. CDR1 and CDR2 from the germline V gene are MGHRA and YSYEKL. The CDR3 extends over 16 amino acids. CDR3 sequence (DNA): TGCGCCAGCAGCCAAGATGGGGGGGGCCTTAACACTGAAGCTTTCTTT. It is translated as CASSQDGGGLNTEAFF.

This sequence joins TRBV6-5 and TRBJ1-1, with D unclear. CDR3 length: 12 amino acids. The germline V and J ends were trimmed by 8 bases and 11 bases, with 18 bases remaining between them. Per the germline V gene, CDR1 is MNHEY and CDR2 is SVGAGI. CDR3 region: CASGRPGFSAFF. In nucleotides, the CDR3 is TGTGCCAGCGGCCGTCCGGGGTTTTCGGCTTTCTTT.

The V and J genes are TRBV5-1 and TRBJ2-7; 8 nucleotides match TRBD1. CDR1 is SGHRS and CDR2 is YFSETQ in the germline V gene. The length of the CDR3 is 12 residues. V lost 7 bases, J lost 5 bases, and 5 bases stayed unmatched. CDR3 residues: CASGQGFNEQYF. The CDR3 DNA is TGCGCCAGCGGACAGGGTTTTAACGAGCAGTACTTC.

The chain links TRBV21-1 to TRBJ1-5; the table's D call of TRBD1 was not tested on the DNA. TRBV21-1 corresponds to a pseudogene. The CDR3 length is 17 residues. The CDR3 sequence is CASSKAQTFDSNQPQHF. The DNA for the CDR3 is TGTGCCAGCAGCAAAGCCCAGACATTCGATAGCAATCAGCCCCAGCATTTT.

Here the CDR3 reads CASSFELNSGANVLTF. Written as DNA, the CDR3 is TGCGCCAGCAGCTTTGAGTTGAACTCTGGGGCCAACGTCCTGACTTTC. The chain uses TRBV5-1 and TRBJ2-6; D is uncertain. The CDR3 extends over 16 amino acids. V lost 2 bases and J lost 0, with 9 bases in between. Germline CDR1 is SGHRS and CDR2 is YFSETQ.

J is TRBJ2-5 and V is TRBV14, with TRBD2 as a possible D gene (5 bases). Germline values: CDR1 SGHDN, CDR2 FVKESK. Trimming removed 2 bases at V and 9 bases at J, with 10 bases between. The CDR3 runs 12 residues. Written as DNA, the CDR3 is TGTGCCAGCAGCCAAAGCCCCGGGGCCCAGTACTTC. Translating gives CASSQSPGAQYF.

The V and J genes are TRBV30 and TRBJ1-6; 7 bases match TRBD1. This CDR3 is 16 amino acids long. V shed 3 bases, J shed 8 bases, and the junction held 13 bases outside the gene matches. Germline CDR1 is GTSNPN and CDR2 is SVGIG (reference sequence). CDR3 in amino acids: CAWSGDGTVRDSPLHF. The CDR3 DNA follows: TGTGCCTGGAGCGGGGACGGGACAGTAAGGGATTCACCCCTCCACTTT.

The gene calls are TRBV7-9 and TRBJ1-1; D call uncertain. Germline V gene lookup returns CDR1 SEHNR and CDR2 FQNEAQ (reference sequence). CDR3 size: 14 residues. V lost 5 bases, J lost 8 bases, and 18 bases lay in between. This CDR3 is CASSRTPISGEAFF. Here the CDR3 DNA reads TGTGCCAGCAGCCGTACGCCGATTTCGGGAGAAGCTTTCTTT.

The chain recombines TRBV30 with TRBJ1-5; no reliable D call. The germline V and J ends were trimmed by 2 bases and 0 bases, with 5 bases remaining between them. Looked up from germline, CDR1 is GTSNPN and CDR2 is SVGIG (reference sequence). The CDR3 has 13 amino acids. The chain's CDR3 is CAWSRYSNQPQHF. The CDR3 DNA reads as TGTGCCTGGAGTCGCTATAGCAATCAGCCCCAGCATTTT.